Listed below are T cell receptor beta chains from one sample, sequenced in a study of identical twins. In TCRdb, the 5' RACE reads were re-called with MiXCR into one record per CDR3 protein. The repertoire holds around 1.7 million distinct CDR3 sequences, with about 32% as singletons. Sequenced material: cord blood. All receptors derive from a newborn girl in good health. Both conserved end residues are part of each CDR3. The D gene is left open where the match is weak. The listing skips clone size in some rows; elsewhere it reads once, few, many or a size class.

J gene | clone size | D gene | V gene | CDR3 protein | CDR3 DNA
TRBJ2-3 | . | . | TRBV20-1 | CSEPGRSADTQYF | TGCAGTGAACCGGGCCGTTCGGCAGATACGCAGTATTTT
TRBJ1-1 | few | TRBD1 | TRBV12-3/TRBV12-4 | CASSLSIGQGSAFF | TGTGCCAGCAGTTTATCCATTGGACAGGGAAGCGCTTTCTTT
TRBJ2-1 | . | . | TRBV7-9 | CASSLQAFSYNEQFF | TGTGCCAGCAGCCTTCAGGCTTTCTCCTACAATGAGCAGTTCTTC
TRBJ1-4 | . | TRBD1 | TRBV7-9 | CASSPRTGMAEKLFF | TGTGCCAGCAGCCCACGGACAGGGATGGCCGAAAAACTGTTTTTT
TRBJ2-2 | . | TRBD2 | TRBV4-1 | CASRKTLAGTNTGELFF | TGCGCCAGCAGGAAAACCCTAGCGGGAACGAACACCGGGGAGCTGTTTTTT
TRBJ2-7 | . | TRBD2 | TRBV9 | CASSVSGTSDAWGYEQYF | TGTGCCAGCAGCGTCTCCGGGACTAGCGATGCCTGGGGCTACGAGCAGTACTTC
TRBJ2-3 | . | . | TRBV7-2 | CASSRRGDAGTQYF | TGTGCCAGCAGCAGGAGGGGGGATGCAGGTACGCAGTATTTT
TRBJ2-3 | few | TRBD2 | TRBV27 | CASSLFGTSLTDTQYF | TGTGCCAGCAGTTTATTTGGGACTAGCCTCACAGATACGCAGTATTTT
TRBJ2-5 | . | . | TRBV7-2 | CASSLDPFAETQYF | TGTGCCAGCAGCTTAGACCCCTTCGCCGAGACCCAGTACTTC
TRBJ2-5 | few | TRBD2 | TRBV9 | CASSASRASGGAETQYF | TGTGCCAGCAGCGCTAGCCGGGCTAGCGGGGGGGCCGAGACCCAGTACTTC
TRBJ2-7 | . | . | TRBV20-1 | CSAPQGGDEQYF | TGCAGTGCTCCCCAGGGGGGTGACGAGCAGTACTTC
TRBJ1-1 | few | . | TRBV7-9 | CASSLDTPEAFF | TGTGCCAGCAGCTTAGACACCCCTGAAGCTTTCTTT
TRBJ2-3 | . | . | TRBV30 | CAWSVLGGALGPQYF | TGTGCCTGGAGTGTACTAGGAGGGGCTCTTGGTCCGCAGTATTTT
TRBJ1-5 | . | TRBD1 | TRBV6-1 | CASFSGGARDQPQHF | TGTGCCAGCTTCTCAGGGGGCGCGAGGGATCAGCCCCAGCATTTT
TRBJ2-2 | . | . | TRBV20-1 | CSARLQKDYTGELFF | TGCAGTGCTAGATTGCAAAAAGACTACACCGGGGAGCTGTTTTTT
TRBJ2-3 | many | TRBD2 | TRBV4-2 | CASSHPRGGSSTDTQYF | TGTGCCAGCAGCCATCCTAGGGGCGGGAGTAGCACAGATACGCAGTATTTT
TRBJ2-1 | . | . | TRBV6-5 | CASSYLVGSYNEQFF | TGTGCCAGCAGTTACTTAGTCGGGTCCTACAATGAGCAGTTCTTC
TRBJ2-1 | . | TRBD2 | TRBV20-1 | CSARRTSVLEDEQFF | TGCAGTGCTAGACGGACTAGCGTTTTGGAGGATGAGCAGTTCTTC
TRBJ1-5 | . | . | TRBV18 | CASSPHRVNQPQHF | TGTGCCAGCTCACCACATCGAGTCAATCAGCCCCAGCATTTT
TRBJ1-1 | . | . | TRBV7-9 | CASLLLPGDTEAFF | TGTGCCAGCCTCCTCCTTCCAGGGGACACTGAAGCTTTCTTT
TRBJ1-1 | . | . | TRBV12-3/TRBV12-4 | CASNTPNTEAFF | TGTGCCAGCAACACACCGAACACTGAAGCTTTCTTT
TRBJ2-3 | . | TRBD2 | TRBV4-2 | CASSQGASGVFTDTQYF | TGTGCCAGCAGCCAAGGGGCTAGCGGGGTATTCACAGATACGCAGTATTTT
TRBJ2-2 | . | TRBD1 | TRBV20-1 | CSARGGTEIFANTGELFF | TGCAGTGCTAGAGGGGGGACAGAAATTTTCGCGAACACCGGGGAGCTGTTTTTT
TRBJ2-3 | many | . | TRBV5-1 | CASSLEGYTDTQYF | TGCGCCAGCAGCTTGGAGGGATACACAGATACGCAGTATTTT
TRBJ2-7 | few | . | TRBV20-1 | CSARGRAGLNEQYF | TGCAGTGCTAGGGGCAGGGCGGGGCTCAATGAGCAGTACTTC
TRBJ2-3 | few | TRBD2 | TRBV6-1 | CASTAYSTSGATDTQYF | TGTGCCAGCACCGCGTATAGCACTAGCGGGGCCACAGATACGCAGTATTTT
TRBJ2-1 | few | . | TRBV3-1 | CASSPRGAAGFF | TGTGCCAGCAGCCCTCGCGGGGCGGCGGGGTTCTTC
TRBJ1-1 | few | . | TRBV5-1 | CASSLRYSNTEAFF | TGCGCCAGCAGCTTGCGTTACAGTAACACTGAAGCTTTCTTT
TRBJ2-1 | . | . | TRBV7-7 | CAISISDHPGLNEQFF | TGTGCTATCAGCATCTCGGACCACCCCGGGCTAAATGAGCAGTTCTTC
TRBJ2-3 | . | TRBD1 | TRBV7-8 | CASSSTTGKGYTDTQYF | TGTGCCAGCAGCTCTACGACAGGGAAAGGGTACACAGATACGCAGTATTTT
TRBJ1-5 | . | . | TRBV12-3/TRBV12-4 | CASSLEGGYQPQHF | TGTGCCAGCAGTTTAGAAGGGGGGTATCAGCCCCAGCATTTT
TRBJ2-1 | few | . | TRBV7-2 | CASSSQYVGQPPNEQFF | TGTGCCAGCAGCTCACAGTATGTGGGCCAACCACCTAATGAGCAGTTCTTC
TRBJ2-2 | . | TRBD2 | TRBV28 | CASSFSGVGTGELFF | TGTGCCAGCAGTTTTAGCGGGGTGGGAACCGGGGAGCTGTTTTTT
TRBJ1-6 | few | . | TRBV15 | CATSRDREQGSPLHF | TGTGCCACCAGCAGAGATCGCGAACAGGGTTCACCCCTCCACTTT
TRBJ2-7 | few | . | TRBV20-1 | CSAGRGYSYEQYF | TGCAGTGCCGGCCGGGGGTACTCCTACGAGCAGTACTTC
TRBJ2-5 | many | . | TRBV20-1 | CSARDRAKETQYF | TGCAGTGCTAGAGATCGGGCTAAAGAGACCCAGTACTTC
TRBJ2-3 | . | TRBD2 | TRBV3-1 | CASSQQRETDTQYF | TGTGCCAGCAGCCAACAGCGGGAGACAGATACGCAGTATTTT
TRBJ2-3 | many | . | TRBV28 | CASSPWGSSTDTQYF | TGTGCCAGCAGCCCATGGGGGTCGAGCACAGATACGCAGTATTTT
TRBJ2-7 | . | . | TRBV2 | CASSEAPLHYEQYF | TGTGCCAGCAGTGAAGCGCCTCTACACTACGAGCAGTACTTC
TRBJ2-1 | . | TRBD2 | TRBV13 | CASSSETSGGYNEQFF | TGTGCCAGCAGCTCAGAGACTAGCGGGGGCTACAATGAGCAGTTCTTC
TRBJ2-1 | . | . | TRBV6-1 | CASSEMAPGTYNEQFF | TGTGCCAGCAGTGAAATGGCCCCGGGGACCTACAATGAGCAGTTCTTC
TRBJ1-5 | few | . | TRBV29-1 | CSVPGDSSNQPQHF | TGCAGCGTCCCAGGGGATTCTAGCAATCAGCCCCAGCATTTT
TRBJ2-3 | . | . | TRBV5-6 | CASSLYHGFGDTQYF | TGTGCCAGCAGCTTGTATCACGGGTTTGGGGATACGCAGTATTTT
TRBJ2-7 | . | . | TRBV18 | CASSPPFRGRGSDEQYF | TGTGCCAGCTCACCACCCTTTAGAGGCAGGGGATCGGACGAGCAGTACTTC
TRBJ2-1 | . | . | TRBV5-5 | CASSLWVSYNEQFF | TGTGCCAGCAGCTTGTGGGTCTCCTACAATGAGCAGTTCTTC
TRBJ2-7 | . | TRBD2 | TRBV14 | CASTSGRAEQYF | TGTGCCAGCACTAGCGGGAGGGCCGAGCAGTACTTC
TRBJ2-3 | . | TRBD2 | TRBV7-2 | CASSILGASGIPTDTQYF | TGTGCCAGCAGCATCCTAGGGGCTAGCGGCATCCCCACAGATACGCAGTATTTT
TRBJ2-7 | . | . | TRBV20-1 | CSASLRVKGGEQYF | TGCAGTGCTAGCTTAAGAGTTAAAGGGGGCGAGCAGTACTTC
TRBJ2-7 | . | . | TRBV18 | CASSPRTQSSYNEQYF | TGTGCCAGCTCGCCCCGAACCCAGAGCTCCTACAATGAGCAGTACTTC
TRBJ2-3 | few | TRBD2 | TRBV20-1 | CSATGGGAPDTQYF | TGCAGTGCTACTGGCGGGGGGGCCCCAGATACGCAGTATTTT
TRBJ2-3 | few | . | TRBV7-9 | CASSLFKGIDTDTQYF | TGTGCCAGCAGCTTATTCAAGGGTATCGACACAGATACGCAGTATTTT